This T cell receptor (beta chain) was found in a study of T cells in Graves' hyperthyroidism and ophthalmopathy. Study conclusions and caveats: Most thyroid clonotypes expanded above 0.001 were also detected in blood.

Hyperthyroidism in the patients, aged 18 to 65, was newly diagnosed and under 2 months in duration. The study excluded patients with uncontrolled infection, other autoimmune disease, pregnancy or lactation. Fresh peripheral blood, approximately 9.6 ml, yielded the PBMCs. There are 14 residues in the CDR3. Trimming took off 1 base at V and 6 bases at J, with 13 bases between the two ends. Germline V gives CDR1 SEHNR, CDR2 FQNEAQ (reference sequence). This clonotype was recorded a few times. What it recognizes is unknown. The TCR beta CDR3 regions underwent amplification using RNA transcripts as the source. RT-PCR in the first round (using the HTBI primer set) targeted the TCR CDR3. TCRdb re-called the multiplex PCR reads with MiXCR, one entry per CDR3 protein. In the table there are hundreds of thousands of distinct CDR3 sequences, roughly 37% of which are singletons.

Sequences were obtained from blood. The source of this sequence is a man younger than 35 with Graves' hyperthyroidism. The J gene is TRBJ2-7, the V gene TRBV7-9, with a possible D match to TRBD1 (6 bases). The CDR3 DNA reads TGTGCCAGCAGCTTAGGGCGGACAGTCGGCGAGCAGTACTTC. Protein: CASSLGRTVGEQYF.